This passage covers 24 T cell receptor beta chains from one sample sequenced in a study of human T cells and chemical hapten exposure. Noted time point: patch test 1, 2 weeks after DPC sensitization. Sample treatment: therapeutic diphenylcyclopropenone sensitization with weekly scalp DPC. Before extraction, the whole blood was not fractionated, and total RNA was taken from it. TCRdb called the RACE reads again in MiXCR, with one record for every CDR3 protein. The sample gives approximately 52,000 distinct CDR3 sequences, about 10% of which show up once; approximately 1.8% is in the top ten. Sequencing was performed on whole blood, taken in connection with sensitization to the hapten diphenylcyclopropenone (DPC). These receptors were collected from a woman in her thirties or forties with alopecia areata. Some clones in this sample may be carry-over from other donors' samples.

This clonotype turned up a few times. DNA of the CDR3: TGTGCCAGCAGTGGTGGGACAGGGGGGTCAGATACGCAGTATTTT. Translating it yields CASSGGTGGSDTQYF. V gene TRBV2 combines with J gene TRBJ2-3, with 11 bases aligning to TRBD1. The CDR3 contains 15 residues. J lost 4 bases, V lost 4 bases, and 4 bases had no gene match. From germline, CDR1 is SNHLY and CDR2 FYNNEI.

This clonotype was counted ten times or more. This chain connects TRBV6-6 to TRBJ1-1; D gene ambiguous. Trimming stripped 2 bases from V and 1 base from J, with 8 bases between. The CDR3 contains 14 residues. Germline V gene lookup returns CDR1 MNHNY and CDR2 SVGAGI (reference sequence). CDR3 sequence reads: CASSYEQRNTEAFF. The CDR3 coding sequence is TGTGCCAGCAGTTACGAACAGAGGAACACTGAAGCTTTCTTT.

The chain links TRBV6-5 to TRBJ1-1; TRBD1 might be the D (5 bases). The CDR3 has 16 residues. The V end lost 4 bases, the J end lost 11 bases, and 26 bases lay between the germline ends. CDR1 MNHEY and CDR2 SVGAGI come from the germline V gene. This CDR3 is CASSSGAGTDGFGAFF. The CDR3 DNA reads as TGTGCCAGCAGTTCGGGAGCCGGGACTGACGGCTTTGGGGCTTTCTTT.

The table lists this clonotype with many counts. V usage is TRBV29-1 and J usage is TRBJ1-1, with 8 bases lining up with TRBD1. The V segment lost 6 bases and the J segment 4 bases; nucleotides outside the gene matches: 4. Germline-derived CDR1 and CDR2 are SQVTM and ANQGSEA. The CDR3 is 12 amino acids. DNA for the CDR3: TGCAGCGTCCGAGGACAGGGCACTGAAGCTTTCTTT. Translation gives CSVRGQGTEAFF.

This clonotype was seen at least ten times. CDR3 in amino acids: CSAQGLAVYNEQFF. CDR3 bases: TGCAGTGCCCAAGGACTAGCGGTCTACAATGAGCAGTTCTTC. The V gene is TRBV20-1, the J gene TRBJ2-1; 10 bases align to TRBD2. The J segment lost 3 bases and the V segment lost 6 bases, leaving 5 bases of the junction unmatched. The germline gives CDR1 DFQATT, CDR2 SNEGSKA (reference sequence). This CDR3 has 14 amino acids.

The sample holds many counts of this clonotype. J is TRBJ2-2 and V is TRBV28; D possibly matches TRBD1 or TRBD2 (7 bases each). CDR1 and CDR2 from the germline V gene are MDHEN and SYDVKM. There are 16 residues in the CDR3. Trimming shortened V by 5 bases and J by 3 bases, and 16 bases separated the two germline ends. The CDR3: CASSPRGREDTGELFF. Here the CDR3 DNA reads TGTGCCAGCAGTCCCAGGGGGAGGGAAGACACCGGGGAGCTGTTTTTT.

This clonotype occurred many times. V and J are TRBV7-2 and TRBJ2-1; 9 bases agree with TRBD2. CDR3 length: 14 residues. The trim removed 4 bases at V and 10 bases at J, leaving 8 bases unmatched. Per the germline V gene, CDR1 is SGHTA and CDR2 is FQGNSA. The CDR3 DNA follows: TGTGCCAGCAGCTCCGCCCCGGGACTAGCAGAGCAGTTCTTC. This codes for CASSSAPGLAEQFF.

This clonotype has just a few counts. This sequence joins TRBV11-2 and TRBJ1-3; no clear D gene. Germline CDR1 is SGHAT and CDR2 is FQNNGV. V was pared by 8 bases and J by 0 bases, with 5 bases between. The CDR3 runs 12 residues. The CDR3 protein is CASQSSGNTIYF. CDR3 sequence (DNA): TGTGCCAGCCAGAGCTCTGGAAACACCATATATTTT.

To note about this clonotype: A much more abundant neighbour one base away suggests this may be a read error. The CDR3 sequence is CASSLVGAGTEAFF. Here the CDR3 DNA reads TGCGCCAGCAGCTTGGTGGGGGCGGGCACTGAAGCTTTCTTT. The chain couples TRBV5-1 to TRBJ1-1, with D possibly matching TRBD1 (6 bases). The germline V gene has CDR1 SGHRS and CDR2 YFSETQ. V was shortened by 0 bases and J by 4 bases, with 10 bases between the two germline ends. CDR3 length: 14 amino acids.

This clonotype was seen ten or more times. This chain connects TRBV5-1 to TRBJ2-1, with D hard to call. From germline, CDR1 is SGHRS and CDR2 YFSETQ. The V end was cut by 2 bases, the J end by 4 bases, with 10 bases between. The CDR3 extends over 14 amino acids. This CDR3 reads CASSFHQTYNEQFF. The CDR3 nucleotides are TGCGCCAGCAGCTTTCACCAGACGTACAATGAGCAGTTCTTC.

This clonotype was observed a few times. The V and J genes are TRBV12-3 or TRBV12-4 and TRBJ1-5, with 8 positions matching TRBD1. V trimming: 5 bases; J trimming: 6 bases; junction bases outside the gene matches: 3. The CDR3 is 13 residues long. The CDR3 nucleotides are TGTGCCAGCAGTGCACAGGGGGGTCAGCCCCAGCATTTT. It codes for CASSAQGGQPQHF.

This clonotype has at least ten counts. The chain recombines TRBV4-1 with TRBJ1-2; no clear D gene. This CDR3 has 14 residues. The germline V and J ends were trimmed by 1 base and 4 bases, with 10 bases remaining between them. CDR1 and CDR2 (germline): MGHRA, YSYEKL. CDR3 region: CASSQVGTFYGYTF. The DNA for the CDR3 is TGCGCCAGCAGCCAAGTTGGTACCTTCTATGGCTACACCTTC.

This sequence joins TRBV28 and TRBJ2-5; no reliable D call. Germline V lookup: CDR1 MDHEN, CDR2 SYDVKM. V was cut by 5 bases and J by 4 bases, with 8 bases left in between. The CDR3 runs to 12 residues. The CDR3 bases are TGTGCCAGCAGTAAGACTTCAGAGACCCAGTACTTC. It codes for CASSKTSETQYF.

At least ten counts were recorded for this clonotype. J is TRBJ1-1 and V is TRBV6-5, with TRBD1 identical over 12 bases. The trim removed 6 bases at V and 11 bases at J, leaving 4 bases unmatched. Germline lookup yields CDR1 MNHEY and CDR2 SVGAGI. This CDR3 region has 12 residues. CDR3 DNA sequence: TGTGCCAGCAGCCGGGACAGGGGGCATGCTTTCTTT. This translates into CASSRDRGHAFF.

This chain connects TRBV3-1 to TRBJ2-7; D not certain. There are 13 residues in the CDR3. Trimming left V 1 base short and J 3 bases short, with 7 bases between. Germline V gene data show CDR1 as LGHDT and CDR2 as YNNKEL (reference sequence). CDR3 sequence reads: CASSQGTHYEQYF. CDR3 in DNA: TGTGCCAGCAGCCAAGGCACCCACTACGAGCAGTACTTC.

This CDR3 reads CASSRHSTPLHF. Written as DNA, the CDR3 is TGTGCCAGCAGCCGACATAGTACACCCCTCCACTTT. V and J are TRBV3-1 and TRBJ1-6; D remains ambiguous. Germline CDR1 reads LGHDT; CDR2 reads YNNKEL (reference sequence). The germline V and J ends were trimmed by 4 bases and 11 bases, with 9 bases remaining between them. The CDR3 runs to 12 residues.

This clonotype was detected a few times. This chain uses TRBV20-1 with TRBJ2-7, with D tentatively TRBD2 (6 bases). CDR3 length: 14 amino acids. Germline loops: CDR1 DFQATT, CDR2 SNEGSKA (reference sequence). The V end was cut by 2 bases, the J end by 4 bases, with 15 bases between. The CDR3 is CSARTSRPLYEQYF. The CDR3 nucleotides read TGCAGTGCTAGAACTAGCCGCCCCCTATACGAGCAGTACTTC.

This clonotype was counted a few times. The chain uses TRBV23-1 and TRBJ2-7; D gene unclear. TRBV23-1 is assigned to the ORF class and has an uncertain function. Trimming stripped 3 bases from V and 4 bases from J, with 16 bases between. This CDR3 region has 15 residues. The chain's CDR3 is CASSQGRCLPYEQYV. CDR3 sequence (DNA): TGCGCCAGCAGTCAGGGTCGCTGTTTACCTTACGAGCAGTACGTC.

This clonotype appeared a few times. The chain carries TRBV7-2 and TRBJ2-1; TRBD2 matches 10 bases. The germline V gene encodes CDR1 SGHTA and CDR2 FQGNSA. The CDR3 length is 15 residues. V lost 5 bases, J lost 2 bases, and 3 bases stayed unmatched. CDR3 bases: TGTGCCAGCAGCCCGACTAGCGGGCCCTACAATGAGCAGTTCTTC. It yields the protein CASSPTSGPYNEQFF.

V gene TRBV23-1 combines with J gene TRBJ1-3, with 9 bases that match TRBD1. TRBV23-1 is recorded as an ORF, its role being uncertain. There are 14 residues in the CDR3. The ends lost 5 bases at V and 4 bases at J; junction bases unmatched: 3. CDR3 sequence: CASSWTGAGNTIYF. CDR3 DNA: TGCGCCAGCAGTTGGACAGGGGCCGGAAACACCATATATTTT.

The chain recombines TRBV18 with TRBJ1-4; TRBD1 might be the D (5 bases). CDR1 and CDR2 (germline): KGHSH, LQKENI. The CDR3 length is 15 residues. The germline V and J ends were trimmed by 1 base and 5 bases, with 11 bases remaining between them. The CDR3 spells CASSPQQDANEKLFF. In DNA form, the CDR3 reads TGTGCCAGCTCACCACAACAGGACGCCAATGAAAAACTGTTTTTT.

The chain has TRBV29-1 and TRBJ2-7; the D is unclear. The V end was cut by 6 bases, the J end by 0 bases, with 12 bases between. The V gene's germline CDR1 is SQVTM and CDR2 ANQGSEA. The CDR3 is 13 residues long. The CDR3 spells CSVPPQDSYEQYF. The CDR3 nucleotides are TGCAGCGTCCCGCCGCAGGACTCCTACGAGCAGTACTTC.

This clonotype was counted many times. In DNA form, the CDR3 reads TGTGCCAGCTCTCGCACGGGGCAGAGTGATCAGCCCCAGCATTTT. As protein: CASSRTGQSDQPQHF. The chain joins TRBV18 to TRBJ1-5; tentatively, D is TRBD1 (5 bases). In germline, CDR1 is KGHSH, CDR2 LQKENI. The CDR3 spans 15 residues. Trimming pared 6 bases from V and 5 bases from J, leaving 17 bases between.

The rearrangement links TRBV5-1 to TRBJ2-3, with TRBD2 matching 11 bases. The CDR3 is made up of 15 amino acids. Germline V gene data show CDR1 as SGHRS and CDR2 as YFSETQ. The junction had 2 bases not matched to a gene; V was cut back by 5 bases and J by 0 bases. The CDR3: CASRWTSGSTDTQYF. The CDR3, as DNA: TGCGCCAGCAGGTGGACTAGCGGGAGCACAGATACGCAGTATTTT. Full variable domain (missing parts from reference TRBV5-1 and TRBJ2-3): KAGVTQTPRYLIKTRGQQVTLSCSPISGHRSVSWYQQTPGQGLQFLFEYFSETQRNKGNFPGRFSGRQFSNSRSEMNVSTLELGDSALYLCASRWTSGSTDTQYFGPGTRLTVL.